One and the same sample provided the 15 T cell receptor beta chains below, sequenced in a study of blood T cell repertoires in COVID-19. Clones were sequenced by immunoSEQ multiplex PCR, and TCRdb holds only the in-frame ones, with some missing. The sample has 150,000 or so clones, more than 85% seen once. The sample comprised PBMCs or T cells enriched from blood (not recorded which). All receptors come from a human donor with acute COVID-19. The donor label of this sample is uncertain.

The CDR3 nucleotides read TGCGCCAGCAGCCGACCAGGGAAGGATTGGGAGCAGTACTTC. Translating it yields CASSRPGKDWEQYF. This rearrangement joins TRBV4-1 to TRBJ2-7; perhaps TRBD1 as D (5 bases). Germline V lookup: CDR1 MGHRA, CDR2 YSYEKL. Trimming cost V 4 bases and J 7 bases, with 17 bases left between them. The CDR3 contains 14 residues.

A remark on this clone: Other DNA sequences in this sample translate to the same CDR3. The rearrangement links TRBV5-4 to TRBJ2-7, with a weak D call TRBD1 (6 bases). The CDR3 loop spans 13 amino acids. Trimming took 4 bases from V and 1 from J, leaving 9 bases between them. CDR1 SGHNT and CDR2 YYREEE come from the germline V gene (reference sequence). CDR3 loop: CASSVQGSYEQYF. In DNA, the CDR3 is TGTGCCAGCAGCGTTCAGGGGTCCTACGAGCAGTACTTC.

This clone was counted between two and nine times. CDR3 sequence reads: CSVAGRGSGAYNEQFF. CDR3 DNA sequence: TGCAGCGTTGCGGGGAGAGGTAGCGGGGCCTACAATGAGCAGTTCTTC. The chain couples TRBV29-1 to TRBJ2-1, with 8 bases that match TRBD2. The trim removed 4 bases at V and 2 bases at J, leaving 10 bases unmatched. The germline CDR1 and CDR2 sequences are SQVTM and ANQGSEA. This CDR3 has 16 residues.

The chain has TRBV5-1 and TRBJ2-7; perhaps TRBD1 as D (5 bases). Per germline, CDR1 SGHRS and CDR2 YFSETQ. V lost 4 bases to trimming and J lost 5 bases, with 13 bases between them. The CDR3 has 13 residues. CDR3 in amino acids: CASSPGRVNEQYF. CDR3 DNA: TGCGCCAGCAGCCCTGGCAGGGTCAACGAGCAGTACTTC.

This clone has a handful of counts. The gene calls are TRBV11-2 and TRBJ2-7; D unclear. The germline CDR1 and CDR2 sequences are SGHAT and FQNNGV. This CDR3 has 13 residues. The ends were cut back, 7 bases at V and 4 bases at J, with 14 bases in the middle. The CDR3 nucleotides read TGTGCCAGCACCGATCTGAGTTTTTACGAGCAGTACTTC. It specifies CASTDLSFYEQYF. The complete variable domain, with remaining parts taken from reference TRBV11-2 and TRBJ2-7, reads EAGVAQSPRYKIIEKRQSVAFWCNPISGHATLYWYQQILGQGPKLLIQFQNNGVVDDSQLPKDRFSAERLKGVDSTLKIQPAKLEDSAVYLCASTDLSFYEQYFGPGTRLTVT.

This clone was counted only a few times. The V and J genes are TRBV13 and TRBJ1-2, with 7 bases identical to TRBD1. Germline V gene sequence: CDR1 PRHDT, CDR2 FYEKMQ (reference sequence). The CDR3 contains 11 residues. Germline trimming cut 9 bases from V and 7 bases from J; bases unmatched to any gene: 5. The DNA for the CDR3 is TGTGCCAGTAGGGGGCTGGGTGGCTACACCTTC. Amino acid sequence: CASRGLGGYTF.

This sequence joins TRBV5-4 and TRBJ2-1, with D perhaps matching TRBD2 (5 bases). The CDR3 runs 13 residues. Trimming removed 4 bases from V and 3 bases from J, with 8 bases in between. Germline CDR1 SGHNT, CDR2 YYREEE (reference sequence). CDR3: CASSEGFYNEQFF. CDR3 DNA: TGTGCCAGCAGCGAGGGCTTCTACAATGAGCAGTTCTTC.

The chain combines TRBV30 with TRBJ1-1; TRBD1 matches 7 bases. Germline CDR1 is GTSNPN and CDR2 is SVGIG (reference sequence). CDR3 length: 12 residues. The V segment lost 5 bases and the J segment 6 bases; nucleotides outside the gene matches: 6. The CDR3 protein is CAWQGGGSEAFF. DNA of the CDR3: TGTGCCTGGCAGGGGGGAGGCTCTGAAGCTTTCTTT. Full variable domain (remainder filled in from reference TRBV30 and TRBJ1-1): SQTIHQWPATLVQPVGSPLSLECTVEGTSNPNLYWYRQAAGRGLQLLFYSVGIGQISSEVPQNLSASRPQDRQFILSSKKLLLSDSGFYLCAWQGGGSEAFFGQGTRLTVV.

The rearrangement uses TRBV18 and TRBJ2-5, with a possible D match to TRBD1 (6 bases). This CDR3 is built from 14 residues. Germline V gene sequence: CDR1 KGHSH, CDR2 LQKENI. Deletions cut 3 bases from V and 1 base from J, with 9 bases between. CDR3 coding DNA: TGTGCCAGCTCACCTCAGACAGGCCAAGAGACCCAGTACTTC. Translation: CASSPQTGQETQYF.

The genes are TRBV3-1 (or the pseudogene TRBV3-2) and TRBJ1-4; no definite D call. The CDR3 spans 13 residues. Trimming took 3 bases from V and 13 from J, leaving 15 bases between them. Germline-derived CDR1 and CDR2 are LGHDT and YNNKEL (reference sequence). In DNA form, the CDR3 reads TGTGCCAGCAGCCACACTTTCGAGGAGGGACTGTTTTTT. Translation gives CASSHTFEEGLFF.

This clone appeared once. The CDR3 DNA follows: TGTGCCTGGAGTCTACGACAGGGTTCAGATACGCAGTATTTT. Translating gives CAWSLRQGSDTQYF. The rearrangement uses TRBV30 and TRBJ2-3; TRBD1 matches at 7 bases. The junction had 6 bases not matched to a gene; V was cut back by 2 bases and J by 4 bases. The CDR3 loop spans 14 amino acids. CDR1 GTSNPN and CDR2 SVGIG come from the germline V gene (reference sequence).

This chain uses TRBV23-1 with TRBJ2-7, with TRBD1 identical over 8 bases. TRBV23-1 is designated an ORF whose function remains uncertain. V trimming: 4 bases; J trimming: 3 bases; junction bases outside the gene matches: 8. The CDR3 contains 15 residues. The CDR3 spells CASSPTGVSGYEQYF. The CDR3 nucleotides are TGCGCCAGCAGTCCGACAGGGGTCTCGGGCTACGAGCAGTACTTC.

This clone appeared once. The V and J genes are TRBV5-4 and TRBJ2-5, with 7 bases aligning to TRBD2. CDR1 SGHNT and CDR2 YYREEE come from the germline V gene (reference sequence). The CDR3 loop spans 15 amino acids. J lost 2 bases, V lost 4 bases, and 8 bases had no gene match. CDR3 DNA: TGTGCCAGCAGCCCCTCGGCGGGAGATCAAGAGACCCAGTACTTC. As protein: CASSPSAGDQETQYF.

The chain links TRBV12-3 or TRBV12-4 to TRBJ1-2; D may be TRBD1 (6 bases). The CDR3 extends over 13 amino acids. V was trimmed by 5 bases and J by 4 bases, leaving 11 bases between them. CDR3 protein: CASSPLTGYGYTF. Written as DNA, the CDR3 is TGTGCCAGCAGTCCCCTGACAGGCTATGGCTACACCTTC.

CDR3 coding DNA: TGCGCCAGCAGTGTTCTTATCAGGGGCAAGTATGGCTACACCTTC. It specifies CASSVLIRGKYGYTF. The chain has TRBV10-1 and TRBJ1-2, with a weak D call TRBD1 (6 bases). The CDR3 is made up of 15 amino acids. Germline CDR1 is WNHNN and CDR2 is SYGVQD (reference sequence). Trimming cost V 4 bases and J 5 bases, with 17 bases left between them.